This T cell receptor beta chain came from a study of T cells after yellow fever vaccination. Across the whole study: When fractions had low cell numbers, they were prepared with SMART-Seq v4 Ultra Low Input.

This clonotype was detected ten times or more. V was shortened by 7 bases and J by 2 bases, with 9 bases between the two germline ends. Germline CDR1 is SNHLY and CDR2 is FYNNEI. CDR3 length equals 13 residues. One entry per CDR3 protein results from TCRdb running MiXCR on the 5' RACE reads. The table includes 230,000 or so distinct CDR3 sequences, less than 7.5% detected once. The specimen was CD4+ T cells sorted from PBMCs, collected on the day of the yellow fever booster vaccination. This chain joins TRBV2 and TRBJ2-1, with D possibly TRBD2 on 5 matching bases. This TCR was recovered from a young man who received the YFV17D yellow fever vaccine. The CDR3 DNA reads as TGTGCCAGCACTCTAGCAGCCTACAATGAGCAGTTCTTC. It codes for CASTLAAYNEQFF.